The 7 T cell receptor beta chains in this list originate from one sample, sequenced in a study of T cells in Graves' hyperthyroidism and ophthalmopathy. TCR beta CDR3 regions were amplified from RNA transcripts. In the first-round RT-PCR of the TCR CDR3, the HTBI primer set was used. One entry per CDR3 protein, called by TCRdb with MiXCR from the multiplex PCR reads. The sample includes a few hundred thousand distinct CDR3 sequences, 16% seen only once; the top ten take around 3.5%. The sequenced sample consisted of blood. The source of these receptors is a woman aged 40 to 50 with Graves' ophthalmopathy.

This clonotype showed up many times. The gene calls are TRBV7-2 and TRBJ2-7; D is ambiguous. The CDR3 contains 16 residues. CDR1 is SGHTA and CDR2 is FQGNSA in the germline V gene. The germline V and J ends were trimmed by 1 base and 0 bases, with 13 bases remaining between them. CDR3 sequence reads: CASSLGVQKSSYEQYF. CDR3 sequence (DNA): TGTGCCAGCAGCTTAGGGGTCCAAAAGAGCTCCTACGAGCAGTACTTC.

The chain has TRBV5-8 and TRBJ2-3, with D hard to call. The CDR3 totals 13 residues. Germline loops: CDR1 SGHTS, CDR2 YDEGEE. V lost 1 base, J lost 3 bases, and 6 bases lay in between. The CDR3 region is CASSLPFTDTQYF. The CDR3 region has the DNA TGTGCCAGCAGCTTGCCCTTTACAGATACGCAGTATTTT. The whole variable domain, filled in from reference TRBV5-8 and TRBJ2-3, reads EAGVTQSPTHLIKTRGQQATLRCSPISGHTSVYWYQQALGLGLQFLLWYDEGEERNRGNFPPRFSGRQFPNYSSELNVNALELEDSALYLCASSLPFTDTQYFGPGTRLTVL.

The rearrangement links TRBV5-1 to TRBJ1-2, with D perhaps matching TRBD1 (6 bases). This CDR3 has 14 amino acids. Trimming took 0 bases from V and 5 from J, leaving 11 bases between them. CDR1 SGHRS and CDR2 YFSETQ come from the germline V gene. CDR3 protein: CASSLAPGEYGYTF. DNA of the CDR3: TGCGCCAGCAGCTTGGCCCCAGGGGAATATGGCTACACCTTC.

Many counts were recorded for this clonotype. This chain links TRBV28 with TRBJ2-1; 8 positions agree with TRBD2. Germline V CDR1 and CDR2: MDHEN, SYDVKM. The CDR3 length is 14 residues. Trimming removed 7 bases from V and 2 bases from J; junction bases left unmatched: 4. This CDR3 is CASIPSGPYNEQFF. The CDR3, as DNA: TGTGCCAGCATTCCTAGCGGGCCCTACAATGAGCAGTTCTTC. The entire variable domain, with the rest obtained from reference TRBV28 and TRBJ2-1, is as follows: DVKVTQSSRYLVKRTGEKVFLECVQDMDHENMFWYRQDPGLGLRLIYFSYDVKMKEKGDIPEGYSVSREKKERFSLILESASTNQTSMYLCASIPSGPYNEQFFGPGTRLTVL.

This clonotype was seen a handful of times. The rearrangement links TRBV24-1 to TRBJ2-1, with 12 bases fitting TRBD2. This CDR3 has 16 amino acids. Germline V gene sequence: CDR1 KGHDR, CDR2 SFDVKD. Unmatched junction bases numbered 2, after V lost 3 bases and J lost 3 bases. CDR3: CATSDPTSGSYNEQFF. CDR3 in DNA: TGTGCCACCAGTGATCCGACTAGCGGGAGCTACAATGAGCAGTTCTTC.

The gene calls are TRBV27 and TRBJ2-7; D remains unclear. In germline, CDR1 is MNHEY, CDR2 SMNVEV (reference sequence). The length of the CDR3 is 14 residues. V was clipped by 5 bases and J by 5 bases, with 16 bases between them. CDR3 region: CASSPRAPVHEQYF. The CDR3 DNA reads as TGTGCCAGCAGTCCCCGGGCCCCCGTACACGAGCAGTACTTC.

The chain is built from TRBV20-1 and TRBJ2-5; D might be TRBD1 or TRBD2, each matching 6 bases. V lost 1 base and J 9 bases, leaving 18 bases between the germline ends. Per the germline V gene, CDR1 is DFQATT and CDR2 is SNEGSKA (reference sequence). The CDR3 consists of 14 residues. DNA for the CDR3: TGCAGTGCTAGAGCTGGGCAGGGGTGGGAGGCCCAGTACTTC. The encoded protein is CSARAGQGWEAQYF.